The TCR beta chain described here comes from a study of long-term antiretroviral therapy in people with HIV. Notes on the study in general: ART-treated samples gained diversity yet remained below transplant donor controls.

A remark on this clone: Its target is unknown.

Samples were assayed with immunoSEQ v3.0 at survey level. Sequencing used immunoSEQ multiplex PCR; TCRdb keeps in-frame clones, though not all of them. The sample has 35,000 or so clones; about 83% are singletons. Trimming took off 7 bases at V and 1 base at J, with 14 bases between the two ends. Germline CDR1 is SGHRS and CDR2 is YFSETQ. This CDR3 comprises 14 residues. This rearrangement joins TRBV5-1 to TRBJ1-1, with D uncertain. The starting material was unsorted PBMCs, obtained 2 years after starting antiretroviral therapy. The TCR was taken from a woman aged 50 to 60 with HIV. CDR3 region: CASDSGGKNTEAFF. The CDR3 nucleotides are TGCGCCAGCGATTCCGGCGGAAAGAACACTGAAGCTTTCTTT.